These 31 T cell receptor beta chains originate from one sample sequenced in a study of identical twins. Each CDR3 protein gets one entry after TCRdb re-called the 5' RACE reads with MiXCR. The sample yields around 240,000 distinct CDR3 sequences, about 7% seen once. The data also belong to a second study, concerning yellow fever vaccine responses in identical twins.

Sequencing was done on a sample of memory (CD45RO+) T cells sorted from blood. These receptors were collected from a woman under 30 in good health.

Ten or more counts support this clonotype. The rearrangement links TRBV12-3 or TRBV12-4 to TRBJ2-1; TRBD1 matches 7 bases. This CDR3 is 15 amino acids long. The trim removed 1 base at V and 6 bases at J, leaving 6 bases unmatched. The CDR3 coding sequence is TGTGCCAGCAGTTTAGTGACAGGGAGCGGCAATGAGCAGTTCTTC. Protein: CASSLVTGSGNEQFF.

In this sample, this clonotype turned up many times. V usage is TRBV7-8 and J usage is TRBJ2-7; 7 bases are a match to TRBD2. Losses at the gene ends were 4 bases for V and 5 bases for J; bases not matched to a gene: 2. The CDR3 contains 12 residues. The V gene's germline CDR1 is SGHVS and CDR2 FQNEAQ. CDR3 in DNA: TGTGCCAGCAGCTGGGGGGGGGACGAGCAGTACGTC. Encoded protein: CASSWGGDEQYV.

The CDR3 DNA follows: TGTGCCAGCAGACGAGGACTGGGTGACAATGAGCAGTTCTTC. Translating gives CASRRGLGDNEQFF. This rearrangement joins TRBV12-3 or TRBV12-4 to TRBJ2-1; a weak D match, TRBD2 (5 bases). The CDR3 totals 14 residues. The ends were cut back, 6 bases at V and 5 bases at J, with 14 bases in the middle.

The chain combines TRBV20-1 with TRBJ1-2; D gene unclear. Between the trimmed V and J ends, which lost 3 bases and 4 bases, there was a span of 15 bases. Germline CDR1 reads DFQATT; CDR2 reads SNEGSKA (reference sequence). The CDR3 is made up of 14 amino acids. CDR3 nucleotides: TGCAGTGCTAGGCCCCCGTGGGAGCCCTATGGCTACACCTTC. Protein product: CSARPPWEPYGYTF.

The rearrangement uses TRBV6-5 and TRBJ2-3; 7 bases are a match to TRBD2. J lost 4 bases, V lost 2 bases, and 18 bases had no gene match. CDR1 MNHEY and CDR2 SVGAGI come from the germline V gene. The CDR3 sequence is 19 residues long. The CDR3 reads CASSYLSIEAGARADTQYF. For the CDR3, the DNA is TGTGCCAGCAGTTACCTTTCGATAGAGGCGGGAGCTCGGGCAGATACGCAGTATTTT.

The chain joins TRBV3-1 to TRBJ2-3; D is undetermined. Germline V CDR1 and CDR2: LGHDT, YNNKEL (reference sequence). This CDR3 has 14 amino acids. Trimming took 4 bases from V and 1 from J, leaving 9 bases between them. The CDR3 nucleotides read TGTGCCAGCAGCCCTGCGTATGGCACAGATACGCAGTATTTT. It codes for CASSPAYGTDTQYF.

This chain joins TRBV27 and TRBJ1-1; D gene unclear. V was trimmed by 6 bases and J by 1 base, leaving 12 bases between them. The CDR3 has 14 residues. Germline V CDR1 and CDR2: MNHEY, SMNVEV (reference sequence). CDR3 loop: CASRSNGGNTEAFF. The DNA for the CDR3 is TGTGCCAGCAGGAGCAATGGCGGGAACACTGAAGCTTTCTTT.

This clonotype was recorded at least ten times. J is TRBJ2-5 and V is TRBV2; 7 bases line up with TRBD2. CDR1 and CDR2 (germline): SNHLY, FYNNEI. The CDR3 length is 19 residues. Unmatched junction bases numbered 17, after V lost 4 bases and J lost 0 bases. The CDR3 here is CASSGRRGGKKKYQETQYF. The DNA for the CDR3 is TGTGCCAGCAGTGGCCGTCGGGGAGGGAAAAAAAAGTACCAAGAGACCCAGTACTTC.

This clonotype was counted at least ten times. J is TRBJ2-1 and V is TRBV6-1, with D hard to call. The V and J ends lost 7 bases and 4 bases respectively, with 11 bases between them. Germline assignment: CDR1 MNHNS and CDR2 SASEGT. There are 13 residues in the CDR3. The CDR3 nucleotides read TGTGCCAGCACCGCTACAGATTACAATGAGCAGTTCTTC. Translating it yields CASTATDYNEQFF.

In its sample, this clonotype was seen many times. The chain recombines TRBV7-2 with TRBJ2-5; 8 nucleotides agree with TRBD2. The CDR3 runs 14 residues. Trimming removed 4 bases from V and 9 bases from J; junction bases left unmatched: 10. The germline V gene has CDR1 SGHTA and CDR2 FQGNSA. The chain's CDR3 is CASSYGRGEGPQYF. The CDR3 DNA sequence: TGTGCCAGCAGCTATGGGCGGGGGGAAGGCCCCCAGTACTTC. The full variable domain, rest sourced from reference TRBV7-2 and TRBJ2-5, is GAGVSQSPSNKVTEKGKDVELRCDPISGHTALYWYRQSLGQGLEFLIYFQGNSAPDKSGLPSDRFSAERTGGSVSTLTIQRTQQEDSAVYLCASSYGRGEGPQYFGPGTRLLVL.

This clonotype was seen many times. This chain joins TRBV20-1 and TRBJ2-1; D is perhaps TRBD2 (6 bases). CDR3 length: 15 amino acids. Germline V gene data show CDR1 as DFQATT and CDR2 as SNEGSKA (reference sequence). Between the trimmed V and J ends, which lost 5 bases and 3 bases, there was a span of 17 bases. The CDR3 region has the DNA TGCAGTGCTTCAAAGACGGGAGTACTCTACAATGAGCAGTTCTTC. This codes for CSASKTGVLYNEQFF.

This clonotype came up a few times. The chain recombines TRBV20-1 with TRBJ2-7; 8 bases align to TRBD1. Germline V gene data show CDR1 as DFQATT and CDR2 as SNEGSKA (reference sequence). The junction had 18 bases not matched to a gene; V was cut back by 1 base and J by 4 bases. The CDR3 runs to 18 residues. The CDR3 sequence is CSARGRARTGLPGYEQYF. The CDR3 DNA is TGCAGTGCTAGAGGACGGGCGCGGACAGGGCTGCCTGGTTACGAGCAGTACTTC.

This clonotype has ten or more counts. V usage is TRBV5-1 and J usage is TRBJ1-1; 9 positions match TRBD1. The CDR3 extends over 15 amino acids. The J segment lost 8 bases and the V segment lost 5 bases, leaving 13 bases of the junction unmatched. Germline V CDR1 and CDR2: SGHRS, YFSETQ. In DNA, the CDR3 is TGCGCCAGCAGGACCGGGACAGGGTCCTCCCTAGAAGCTTTCTTT. Translated: CASRTGTGSSLEAFF. The full variable domain, its missing parts supplied by reference TRBV5-1 and TRBJ1-1, is KAGVTQTPRYLIKTRGQQVTLSCSPISGHRSVSWYQQTPGQGLQFLFEYFSETQRNKGNFPGRFSGRQFSNSRSEMNVSTLELGDSALYLCASRTGTGSSLEAFFGQGTRLTVV.

This clonotype was observed many times. The chain links TRBV7-6 to TRBJ2-1, with D perhaps matching TRBD1 (5 bases). This CDR3 comprises 13 residues. CDR1 and CDR2 (germline): SGHVS, FNYEAQ. Trimming took 5 bases from V and 4 from J, leaving 9 bases between them. CDR3 sequence reads: CASSLDIYNEQFF. For the CDR3, the DNA is TGTGCCAGCAGCCTGGACATATACAATGAGCAGTTCTTC.

The chain has TRBV9 and TRBJ1-3, with TRBD1 as a possible D gene (5 bases). The CDR3 runs 16 residues. Germline CDR1 reads SGDLS; CDR2 reads YYNGEE. V lost 4 bases and J 11 bases, leaving 25 bases between the germline ends. The CDR3: CASSTEDGTAPIAIYF. CDR3 coding DNA: TGTGCCAGCAGCACCGAAGACGGGACTGCTCCTATCGCCATATATTTT.

The V and J genes are TRBV6-1 and TRBJ1-1, with a tentative D call TRBD1 (6 bases). Germline CDR1 and CDR2: MNHNS and SASEGT. The V gene lost 5 bases and the J gene lost 4 bases, with 20 bases spanning the gap. This CDR3 has 16 amino acids. CDR3 bases: TGTGCCAGCAGTCCTGCCAACAGGGTCGTAGGCACTGAAGCTTTCTTT. Translating it yields CASSPANRVVGTEAFF.

V is TRBV28 and J is TRBJ2-1; 11 nucleotides line up with TRBD2. Per germline, CDR1 MDHEN and CDR2 SYDVKM. This CDR3 is 17 amino acids long. With V trimmed by 2 bases and J by 4 bases, 7 bases remained unmatched. CDR3 residues: CASSLTGGLAVYNEQFF. The CDR3 DNA reads TGTGCCAGCAGTTTAACGGGGGGACTAGCGGTTTACAATGAGCAGTTCTTC.

There are many counts of this clonotype. The V gene is TRBV7-2, the J gene TRBJ2-1, with 8 positions matching TRBD1. From germline, CDR1 is SGHTA and CDR2 FQGNSA. This CDR3 contains 15 residues. With 5 bases clipped from V and 8 bases from J, the junction kept 11 bases outside the gene matches. In DNA, the CDR3 is TGTGCCAGCAGCCCACGGACAGGGAGGACACATGAGCAGTTCTTC. Translated, it gives CASSPRTGRTHEQFF.

This clonotype came up a few times. The rearrangement joins TRBV20-1 to TRBJ2-7, with a possible D match to TRBD2 (6 bases). Germline V gene sequence: CDR1 DFQATT, CDR2 SNEGSKA (reference sequence). The CDR3 is made up of 17 amino acids. CDR3 residues: CSVRPTVEGRRSYEQYF. CDR3 in DNA: TGCAGCGTCAGACCAACTGTGGAGGGAAGACGCTCCTACGAGCAGTACTTC.

In this sample, this clonotype turned up many times. The chain employs TRBV20-1 and TRBJ2-1, with TRBD2 as a possible D gene (5 bases). Trimming cost V 3 bases and J 5 bases, with 14 bases left between them. The CDR3 loop spans 14 amino acids. Looked up from germline, CDR1 is DFQATT and CDR2 is SNEGSKA (reference sequence). CDR3 nucleotides: TGCAGTGCTAGCGGATTAGCGTTGGACAATGAGCAGTTCTTC. Its protein product is CSASGLALDNEQFF.

This clonotype was counted only a few times. The chain employs TRBV20-1 and TRBJ2-7, with TRBD1 matching over 9 bases. Germline V CDR1 and CDR2: DFQATT, SNEGSKA (reference sequence). The CDR3 runs to 15 residues. With V trimmed by 2 bases and J by 2 bases, 7 bases remained unmatched. The CDR3 bases are TGCAGTGCTAGACCACGGGACAGGGAGACCTACGAGCAGTACTTC. Its protein is CSARPRDRETYEQYF.

This clonotype has at least ten counts. CDR3 region: CSARDSAGAPIQYF. DNA of the CDR3: TGCAGTGCTAGAGATTCGGCGGGAGCCCCCATTCAGTACTTC. V gene TRBV20-1 combines with J gene TRBJ2-4; 7 bases line up with TRBD2. V dropped 0 bases and J dropped 9; count of bases not matched to a gene: 8. Germline CDR1 reads DFQATT; CDR2 reads SNEGSKA (reference sequence). There are 14 residues in the CDR3.

There are many counts of this clonotype. CDR3 bases: TGCGCCAGCAGCTTTTACCTAGCGGGAGGGGGGAGCTACGAGCAGTACTTC. This codes for CASSFYLAGGGSYEQYF. This chain joins TRBV5-1 and TRBJ2-7; 12 nucleotides line up with TRBD2. Germline-derived CDR1 and CDR2 are SGHRS and YFSETQ. Unmatched junction bases numbered 9, after V lost 2 bases and J lost 3 bases. CDR3 length equals 17 residues.

This rearrangement joins TRBV3-1 to TRBJ1-1; tentative D call: TRBD1 (5 bases). Germline CDR1 LGHDT, CDR2 YNNKEL (reference sequence). V was cut by 2 bases and J by 1 base, with 8 bases left in between. The CDR3 is 14 residues long. CDR3 sequence: CASSQTGQNTEAFF. The CDR3 DNA is TGTGCCAGCAGCCAAACTGGACAGAACACTGAAGCTTTCTTT.

A few counts support this clonotype. The J gene is TRBJ2-1, the V gene TRBV3-1, with TRBD2 matching over 8 bases. Losses at the gene ends were 4 bases for V and 2 bases for J; bases not matched to a gene: 4. Germline V lookup: CDR1 LGHDT, CDR2 YNNKEL (reference sequence). The CDR3 is 15 amino acids. The CDR3 is CASSPPGRAYNEQFF. CDR3 sequence (DNA): TGTGCCAGCAGCCCGCCCGGGAGGGCCTACAATGAGCAGTTCTTC.

This clonotype was recorded a few times. The V call is TRBV19, the J call TRBJ2-2; 9 nucleotides align to TRBD2. This CDR3 spans 19 amino acids. CDR1 is LNHDA, CDR2 SQIVND, per germline (reference sequence). Trimming at V came to 5 bases and at J to 4 bases, leaving 17 bases not matched to a gene. CDR3 protein: CASSLGMWREGPGTGELFF. As DNA, the CDR3 is TGTGCCAGTAGTTTGGGGATGTGGCGGGAGGGCCCGGGCACCGGGGAGCTGTTTTTT.

A few counts support this clonotype. The chain has TRBV28 and TRBJ2-7; no clear D gene. Trimming removed 4 bases at V and 3 bases at J, with 7 bases between. The CDR3 has 12 residues. Germline V CDR1 and CDR2: MDHEN, SYDVKM. The CDR3 sequence: CASSSGIYEQYF. The CDR3 DNA reads as TGTGCCAGCAGTTCAGGAATCTACGAGCAGTACTTC.

This clonotype has at least ten counts. The V call is TRBV7-3, the J call TRBJ2-1; D is undetermined. Germline V gene lookup returns CDR1 SGHTA and CDR2 FQGTGA. The V end was cut by 5 bases, the J end by 3 bases, with 11 bases between. CDR3 size: 14 residues. CDR3 amino acids: CASSPLGGYNEQFF. The CDR3 DNA is TGTGCCAGCAGCCCCCTGGGCGGCTACAATGAGCAGTTCTTC.

This clonotype was counted a few times. The rearrangement links TRBV28 to TRBJ2-4; D ambiguous. V lost 3 bases to trimming and J lost 0 bases, with 6 bases between them. This CDR3 has 14 residues. Germline loops: CDR1 MDHEN, CDR2 SYDVKM. The CDR3 reads CASSLKGAKNIQYF. The CDR3 bases are TGTGCCAGCAGTTTGAAGGGAGCCAAAAACATTCAGTACTTC.

The chain carries TRBV6-4 and TRBJ1-2, with 10 bases lining up with TRBD1. J was trimmed by 8 bases and V by 4 bases; bases with no gene match: 7. Germline CDR1 reads MRHNA; CDR2 reads SNTAGT. This CDR3 comprises 14 residues. The CDR3 region has the DNA TGTGCCAGCAGTGCAGGACAGGGGGTACGGGGCTACACCTTC. Amino acids: CASSAGQGVRGYTF.

Ten or more counts support this clonotype. The chain couples TRBV12-3 or TRBV12-4 to TRBJ1-2; D unresolved. Trimming left V 6 bases short and J 2 bases short, with 16 bases between. The CDR3 sequence is 15 residues long. CDR3 sequence reads: CASSLILDGNYGYTF. The CDR3 region has the DNA TGTGCCAGCAGCCTCATTCTGGACGGAAACTATGGCTACACCTTC.